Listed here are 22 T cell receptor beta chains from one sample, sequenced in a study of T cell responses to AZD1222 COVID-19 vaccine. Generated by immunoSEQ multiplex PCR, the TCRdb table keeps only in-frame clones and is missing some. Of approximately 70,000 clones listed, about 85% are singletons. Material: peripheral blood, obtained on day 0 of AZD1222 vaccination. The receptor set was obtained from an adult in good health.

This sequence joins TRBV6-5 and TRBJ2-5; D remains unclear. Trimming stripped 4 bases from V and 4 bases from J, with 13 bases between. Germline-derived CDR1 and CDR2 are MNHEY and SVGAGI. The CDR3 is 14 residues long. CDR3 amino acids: CASSSWVGGETQYF. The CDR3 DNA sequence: TGTGCCAGCAGTTCGTGGGTGGGCGGAGAGACCCAGTACTTC.

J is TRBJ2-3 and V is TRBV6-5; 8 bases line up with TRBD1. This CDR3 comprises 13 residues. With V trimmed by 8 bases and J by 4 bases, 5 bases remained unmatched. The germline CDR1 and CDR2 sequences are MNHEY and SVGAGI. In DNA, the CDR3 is TGTGCCAGCGGACCGACAGGGGCAGATACGCAGTATTTT. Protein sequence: CASGPTGADTQYF.

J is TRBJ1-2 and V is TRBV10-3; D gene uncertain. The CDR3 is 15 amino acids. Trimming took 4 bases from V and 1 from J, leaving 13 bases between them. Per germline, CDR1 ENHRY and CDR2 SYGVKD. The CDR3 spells CAISGGRGDNYGYTF. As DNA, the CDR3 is TGTGCCATCAGTGGAGGCCGGGGAGATAACTATGGCTACACCTTC.

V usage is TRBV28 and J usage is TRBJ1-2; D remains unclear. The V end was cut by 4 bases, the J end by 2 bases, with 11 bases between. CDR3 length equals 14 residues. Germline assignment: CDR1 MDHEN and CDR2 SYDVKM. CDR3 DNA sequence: TGTGCCAGCAGTTCGGTGAACAGAAACTATGGCTACACCTTC. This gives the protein CASSSVNRNYGYTF.

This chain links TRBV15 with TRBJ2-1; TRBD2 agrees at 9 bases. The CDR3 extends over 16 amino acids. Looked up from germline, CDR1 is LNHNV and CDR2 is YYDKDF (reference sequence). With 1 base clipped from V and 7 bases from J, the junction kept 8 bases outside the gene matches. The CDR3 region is CATSRAVAGAKNEQFF. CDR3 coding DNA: TGTGCCACCAGCAGAGCCGTAGCGGGGGCGAAAAATGAGCAGTTCTTC.

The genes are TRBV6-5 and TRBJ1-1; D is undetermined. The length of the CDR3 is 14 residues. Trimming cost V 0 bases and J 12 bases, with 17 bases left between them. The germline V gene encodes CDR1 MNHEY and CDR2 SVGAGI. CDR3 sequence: CASSYSTPFFGTFF. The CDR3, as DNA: TGTGCCAGCAGTTACTCGACGCCTTTCTTCGGAACTTTCTTT.

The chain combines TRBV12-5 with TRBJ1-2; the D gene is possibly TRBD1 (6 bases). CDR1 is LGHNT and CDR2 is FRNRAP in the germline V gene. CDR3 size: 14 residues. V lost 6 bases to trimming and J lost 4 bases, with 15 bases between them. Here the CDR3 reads CASGPGQTFYGYTF. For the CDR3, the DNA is TGTGCTAGTGGCCCCGGACAGACCTTCTATGGCTACACCTTC.

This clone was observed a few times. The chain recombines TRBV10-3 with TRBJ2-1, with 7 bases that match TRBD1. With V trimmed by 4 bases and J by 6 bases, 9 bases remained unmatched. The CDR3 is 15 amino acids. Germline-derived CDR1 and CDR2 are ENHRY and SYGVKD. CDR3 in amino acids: CAISADRDQSNEQFF. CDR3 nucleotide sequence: TGTGCCATCAGTGCTGACAGGGACCAGTCCAATGAGCAGTTCTTC.

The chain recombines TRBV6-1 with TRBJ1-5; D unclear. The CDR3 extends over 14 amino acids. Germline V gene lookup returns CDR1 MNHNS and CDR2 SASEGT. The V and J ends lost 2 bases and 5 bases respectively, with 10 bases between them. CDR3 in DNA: TGTGCCAGCAGTGAAAACGATTGGGATCAGCCCCAGCATTTT. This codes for CASSENDWDQPQHF.

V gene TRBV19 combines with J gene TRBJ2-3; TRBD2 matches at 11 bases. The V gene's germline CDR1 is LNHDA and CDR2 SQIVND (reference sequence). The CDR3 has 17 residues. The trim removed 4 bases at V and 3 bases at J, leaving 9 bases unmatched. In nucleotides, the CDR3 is TGTGCCAGTAGTACCCCCCCCATAGCGGGGGGGACAGATACGCAGTATTTT. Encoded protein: CASSTPPIAGGTDTQYF.

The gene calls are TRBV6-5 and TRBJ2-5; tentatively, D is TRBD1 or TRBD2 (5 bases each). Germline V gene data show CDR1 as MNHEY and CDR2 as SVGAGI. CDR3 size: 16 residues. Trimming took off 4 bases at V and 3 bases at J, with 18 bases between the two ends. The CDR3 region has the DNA TGTGCCAGCAGTTCCATCGCATTTCTGGGGGAAGAGACCCAGTACTTC. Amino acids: CASSSIAFLGEETQYF.

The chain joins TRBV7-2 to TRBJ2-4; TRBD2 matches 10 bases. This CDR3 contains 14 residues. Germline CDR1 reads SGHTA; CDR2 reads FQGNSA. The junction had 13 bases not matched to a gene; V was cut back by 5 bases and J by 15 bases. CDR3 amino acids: CASSPLAGGPGPYF. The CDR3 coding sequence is TGTGCCAGCAGCCCATTAGCGGGAGGCCCGGGTCCGTACTTC.

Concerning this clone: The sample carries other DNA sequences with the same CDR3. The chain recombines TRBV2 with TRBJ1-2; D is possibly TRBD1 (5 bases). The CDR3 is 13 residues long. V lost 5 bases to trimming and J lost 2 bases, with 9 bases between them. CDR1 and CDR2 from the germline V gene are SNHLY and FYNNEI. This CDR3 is CASSTTANYGYTF. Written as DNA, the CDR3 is TGTGCCAGCAGTACGACAGCAAACTATGGCTACACCTTC.

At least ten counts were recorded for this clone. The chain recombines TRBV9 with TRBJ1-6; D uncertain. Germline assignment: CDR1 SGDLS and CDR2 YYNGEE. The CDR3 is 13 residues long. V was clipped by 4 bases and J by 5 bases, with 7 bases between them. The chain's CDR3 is CASSRSNNSPLHF. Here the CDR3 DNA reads TGTGCCAGCAGCCGTTCTAATAATTCACCCCTCCACTTT.

CDR3 sequence reads: CASSLVPTGTTDTQYF. DNA for the CDR3: TGCGCCAGCAGCTTGGTCCCGACAGGGACCACAGATACGCAGTATTTT. The chain couples TRBV5-1 to TRBJ2-3, with 7 bases that match TRBD1. Germline V CDR1 and CDR2: SGHRS, YFSETQ. The CDR3 spans 16 residues. V lost 0 bases and J lost 2; bases outside the gene matches: 6.

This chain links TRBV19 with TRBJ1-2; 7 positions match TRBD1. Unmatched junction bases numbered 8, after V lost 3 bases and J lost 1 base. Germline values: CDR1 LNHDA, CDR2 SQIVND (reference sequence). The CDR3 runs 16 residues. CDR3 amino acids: CASSIYLDRYNYGYTF. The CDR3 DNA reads TGTGCCAGTAGTATTTATCTGGACAGGTATAACTATGGCTACACCTTC. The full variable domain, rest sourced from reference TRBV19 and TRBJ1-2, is DGGITQSPKYLFRKEGQNVTLSCEQNLNHDAMYWYRQDPGQGLRLIYYSQIVNDFQKGDIAEGYSVSREKKESFPLTVTSAQKNPTAFYLCASSIYLDRYNYGYTFGSGTRLTVV.

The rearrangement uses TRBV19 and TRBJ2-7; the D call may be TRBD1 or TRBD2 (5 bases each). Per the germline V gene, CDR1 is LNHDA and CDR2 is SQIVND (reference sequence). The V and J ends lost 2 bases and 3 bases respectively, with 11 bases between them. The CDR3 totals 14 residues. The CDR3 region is CASSIRGDDYEQYF. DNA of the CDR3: TGTGCCAGTAGTATAAGAGGGGACGACTACGAGCAGTACTTC.

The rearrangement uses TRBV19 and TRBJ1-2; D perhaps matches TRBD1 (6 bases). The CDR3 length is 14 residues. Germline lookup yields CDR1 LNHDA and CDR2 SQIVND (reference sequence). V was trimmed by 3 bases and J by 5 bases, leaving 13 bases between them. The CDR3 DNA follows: TGTGCCAGTAGTATCCTCCAACAGGGATATGGCTACACCTTC. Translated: CASSILQQGYGYTF.

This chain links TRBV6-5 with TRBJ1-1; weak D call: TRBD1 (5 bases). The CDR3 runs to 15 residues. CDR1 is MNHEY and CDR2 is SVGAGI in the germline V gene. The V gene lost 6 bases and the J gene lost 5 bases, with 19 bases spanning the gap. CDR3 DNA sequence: TGTGCCAGCAGGAAAGGGGTCACCACTGGGACTGAAGCTTTCTTT. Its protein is CASRKGVTTGTEAFF.

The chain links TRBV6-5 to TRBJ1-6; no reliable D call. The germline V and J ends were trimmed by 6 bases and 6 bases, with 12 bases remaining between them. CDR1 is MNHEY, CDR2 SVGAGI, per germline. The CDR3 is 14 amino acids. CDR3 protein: CASRPDGANSPLHF. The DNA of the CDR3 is TGTGCCAGCAGACCGGACGGAGCTAATTCACCCCTCCACTTT.

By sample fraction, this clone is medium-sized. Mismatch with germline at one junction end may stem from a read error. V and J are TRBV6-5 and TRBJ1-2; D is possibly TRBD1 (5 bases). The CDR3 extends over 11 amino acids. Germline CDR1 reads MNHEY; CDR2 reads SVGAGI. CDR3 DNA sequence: TGTGCCAGCAGTCCCCGGGGGACGCCGTGGTTC. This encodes CASSPRGTPWF.

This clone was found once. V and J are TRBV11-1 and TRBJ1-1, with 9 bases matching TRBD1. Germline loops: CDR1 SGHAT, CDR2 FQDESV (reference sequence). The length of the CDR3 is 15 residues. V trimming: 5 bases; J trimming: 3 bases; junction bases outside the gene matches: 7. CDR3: CASSPGDREDTEAFF. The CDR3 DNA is TGTGCCAGCAGCCCCGGGGACAGGGAGGACACTGAAGCTTTCTTT.